A single sample gave rise to the 27 T cell receptor beta chains below, sequenced in a study of T cell repertoires in cytomegalovirus infection. Via MiXCR, TCRdb re-called the reads, giving one row per CDR3 protein. The table has about 450,000 distinct CDR3 sequences, about 33% seen once. The sample consisted of PBMCs. Receptor source: a human donor in good health (CMV status not recorded). Some clones in this sample may be carry-over from other donors' samples.

This clonotype was seen a few times. The rearrangement links TRBV2 to TRBJ1-6; D call uncertain. The CDR3 consists of 15 residues. Trimming removed 2 bases from V and 10 bases from J, with 15 bases in between. CDR1 is SNHLY, CDR2 FYNNEI, per germline. The CDR3 DNA reads TGTGCCAGCAGTGAAATTGTCGGAGGGATCTCACCCCTCCACTTT. The encoded protein is CASSEIVGGISPLHF.

At least ten counts were recorded for this clonotype. The chain has TRBV7-2 and TRBJ1-2; 7 nucleotides match TRBD1. J gave up 0 bases and V 8 bases, and 3 bases lay outside the gene matches. Germline assignment: CDR1 SGHTA and CDR2 FQGNSA. The CDR3 covers 13 residues. This CDR3 reads CASVDRTNYGYTF. As DNA, the CDR3 is TGTGCCAGCGTGGACAGGACTAACTATGGCTACACCTTC.

This clonotype has only a few counts. The J gene is TRBJ2-5, the V gene TRBV4-1; 8 nucleotides match TRBD2. The trim removed 1 base at V and 4 bases at J, leaving 5 bases unmatched. This CDR3 region has 15 residues. In germline, CDR1 is MGHRA, CDR2 YSYEKL. The CDR3 DNA reads TGCGCCAGCAGCCAAGTAGCGGGGATGGGAGAGACCCAGTACTTC. This gives the protein CASSQVAGMGETQYF.

This chain links TRBV28 with TRBJ2-2; D is unclear. This CDR3 is built from 13 residues. CDR1 and CDR2 (germline): MDHEN, SYDVKM. The ends were cut back, 6 bases at V and 0 bases at J, with 5 bases in the middle. In DNA, the CDR3 is TGTGCCAGCAGGACCACGAACACCGGGGAGCTGTTTTTT. Protein: CASRTTNTGELFF. The full variable domain, with the rest looked up from reference TRBV28 and TRBJ2-2, is DVKVTQSSRYLVKRTGEKVFLECVQDMDHENMFWYRQDPGLGLRLIYFSYDVKMKEKGDIPEGYSVSREKKERFSLILESASTNQTSMYLCASRTTNTGELFFGEGSRLTVL.

This clonotype has just a few counts. This sequence joins TRBV20-1 and TRBJ1-5; TRBD1 agrees at 12 bases. Germline assignment: CDR1 DFQATT and CDR2 SNEGSKA (reference sequence). J was trimmed by 5 bases and V by 4 bases; bases with no gene match: 6. This CDR3 has 15 amino acids. The DNA of the CDR3 is TGCAGTGCTACCCGGGACAGGGGGCGGTATCAGCCCCAGCATTTT. This codes for CSATRDRGRYQPQHF.

This clonotype was seen a handful of times. This rearrangement joins TRBV24-1 to TRBJ1-4; perhaps TRBD1 as D (5 bases). Trimming removed 3 bases from V and 4 bases from J, with 11 bases in between. The CDR3 loop spans 15 amino acids. Looked up from germline, CDR1 is KGHDR and CDR2 is SFDVKD. The CDR3 region is CATSDAGRNNEKLFF. In DNA form, the CDR3 reads TGTGCCACCAGTGATGCAGGGCGTAATAATGAAAAACTGTTTTTT.

This clonotype was picked up a small number of times. The rearrangement uses TRBV4-2 and TRBJ1-2, with D possibly being TRBD1 (5 bases). V lost 0 bases and J lost 3, with 8 bases in between. The CDR3 extends over 14 amino acids. Germline-derived CDR1 and CDR2 are LGHNA and YNFKEQ. Written as DNA, the CDR3 is TGTGCCAGCAGCCAAGAGGTAGGGGACTATGGCTACACCTTC. The encoded protein is CASSQEVGDYGYTF.

This clonotype was counted between two and nine times. One end of the junction is discordant with germline, which a read error may explain. The gene calls are TRBV12-3 or TRBV12-4 and TRBJ1-2; TRBD1 agrees at 10 bases. CDR3 length: 14 residues. CDR3 loop: CASSSIAGQGPYHF. As DNA, the CDR3 is TGTGCCAGCAGCTCCATTGCGGGACAGGGGCCATACCACTTC.

The chain links TRBV6-1 to TRBJ2-4; D remains ambiguous. Trimming left V 9 bases short and J 5 bases short, with 14 bases between. This CDR3 comprises 13 residues. Germline CDR1 MNHNS, CDR2 SASEGT. The CDR3 sequence: CASKQRSQNIQYF. Written as DNA, the CDR3 is TGTGCCAGTAAACAGAGGAGCCAAAACATTCAGTACTTC.

This clonotype was observed a handful of times. The V gene is TRBV4-3, the J gene TRBJ1-1, with 7 bases matching TRBD1. J lost 2 bases, V lost 0 bases, and 3 bases had no gene match. CDR1 is LGHNA and CDR2 is YSLEER in the germline V gene. This CDR3 spans 15 amino acids. The CDR3, as DNA: TGCGCCAGCAGCCAAGATGCAGGGGGAAACACTGAAGCTTTCTTT. Translating it yields CASSQDAGGNTEAFF.

This chain links TRBV2 with TRBJ1-1; no clear D. CDR3 length: 14 amino acids. CDR1 and CDR2 from the germline V gene are SNHLY and FYNNEI. V was pared by 2 bases and J by 1 base, with 8 bases between. The CDR3 DNA reads as TGTGCCAGCAGTGAAAACATGTGGAACACTGAAGCTTTCTTT. Encoded protein: CASSENMWNTEAFF.

The chain couples TRBV2 to TRBJ1-2, with TRBD1 matching 7 bases. The germline CDR1 and CDR2 sequences are SNHLY and FYNNEI. The CDR3 has 11 residues. With V trimmed by 10 bases and J by 6 bases, 5 bases remained unmatched. Here the CDR3 DNA reads TGTGCCACCCCGGGACAGCATGGCTACACCTTC. Its translation: CATPGQHGYTF.

The genes are TRBV4-1 and TRBJ2-5; no clear D. Trimming took 1 base from V and 5 from J, leaving 5 bases between them. Germline assignment: CDR1 MGHRA and CDR2 YSYEKL. The CDR3 extends over 12 amino acids. For the CDR3, the DNA is TGCGCCAGCAGCCAAGTCCGGGAGACCCAGTACTTC. It translates to CASSQVRETQYF.

This clonotype was counted ten times or more. The gene calls are TRBV7-2 and TRBJ2-5, with 7 bases aligning to TRBD2. There are 14 residues in the CDR3. Germline CDR1 is SGHTA and CDR2 is FQGNSA. J gave up 7 bases and V 5 bases, and 10 bases lay outside the gene matches. The CDR3 reads CASSPGGVEVTQYF. In DNA form, the CDR3 reads TGTGCCAGCAGCCCTGGGGGGGTCGAGGTGACCCAGTACTTC.

This clonotype was picked up many times. The chain is built from TRBV7-2 and TRBJ1-5; tentative D call: TRBD1 (6 bases). Trimming removed 3 bases from V and 6 bases from J, with 15 bases in between. The CDR3 consists of 15 residues. CDR1 SGHTA and CDR2 FQGNSA come from the germline V gene. Here the CDR3 reads CASSFDTGPGQPQHF. In nucleotides, the CDR3 is TGTGCCAGCAGCTTTGATACAGGGCCCGGTCAGCCCCAGCATTTT. Filled out from reference TRBV7-2 and TRBJ1-5, the complete variable domain reads GAGVSQSPSNKVTEKGKDVELRCDPISGHTALYWYRQSLGQGLEFLIYFQGNSAPDKSGLPSDRFSAERTGGSVSTLTIQRTQQEDSAVYLCASSFDTGPGQPQHFGDGTRLSIL.

This CDR3 is CASSSDRAGDTQYF. The CDR3 DNA reads as TGTGCCAGCAGCTCGGACAGGGCGGGAGATACGCAGTATTTT. The genes are TRBV11-2 and TRBJ2-3; 8 bases are shared with TRBD1. Losses at the gene ends were 4 bases for V and 5 bases for J; bases not matched to a gene: 5. Germline V CDR1 and CDR2: SGHAT, FQNNGV. CDR3 length equals 14 residues. The full variable domain, with the rest looked up from reference TRBV11-2 and TRBJ2-3, is EAGVAQSPRYKIIEKRQSVAFWCNPISGHATLYWYQQILGQGPKLLIQFQNNGVVDDSQLPKDRFSAERLKGVDSTLKIQPAKLEDSAVYLCASSSDRAGDTQYFGPGTRLTVL.

The sample holds many counts of this clonotype. The V and J genes are TRBV7-9 and TRBJ2-1; TRBD2 matches at 10 bases. The CDR3 extends over 14 amino acids. With 6 bases clipped from V and 5 bases from J, the junction kept 4 bases outside the gene matches. CDR1 SEHNR and CDR2 FQNEAQ come from the germline V gene (reference sequence). CDR3: CASSESGGDNEQFF. CDR3 in DNA: TGTGCCAGCAGTGAAAGCGGGGGGGACAATGAGCAGTTCTTC.

The chain is built from TRBV14 and TRBJ2-7; a possible D gene is TRBD1 (6 bases). Germline CDR1 is SGHDN and CDR2 is FVKESK. The V gene lost 2 bases and the J gene lost 2 bases, with 13 bases spanning the gap. The CDR3 covers 15 residues. The CDR3 reads CASSQTTGGPYEQYF. The CDR3 DNA is TGTGCCAGCAGCCAAACGACAGGAGGCCCCTACGAGCAGTACTTC.

This clonotype has just a few counts. The chain combines TRBV4-1 with TRBJ1-2; possibly TRBD1 for D (5 bases). Trimming took off 0 bases at V and 5 bases at J, with 16 bases between the two ends. The CDR3 has 16 residues. Germline lookup yields CDR1 MGHRA and CDR2 YSYEKL. The CDR3 reads CASSQDLPLWGYGYTF. In DNA, the CDR3 is TGCGCCAGCAGCCAAGATCTTCCCCTGTGGGGGTATGGCTACACCTTC.

This clonotype was seen a handful of times. The chain links TRBV4-2 to TRBJ1-5, with TRBD1 matching over 10 bases. V lost 2 bases and J lost 7; bases outside the gene matches: 11. The CDR3 extends over 17 amino acids. CDR1 is LGHNA, CDR2 YNFKEQ, per germline. CDR3 sequence reads: CASSQLSLTGGGQPQHF. Here the CDR3 DNA reads TGTGCCAGCAGCCAACTCTCCCTGACAGGGGGCGGCCAGCCCCAGCATTTT.

The chain links TRBV7-8 to TRBJ2-2; D is unresolved. The CDR3 contains 15 residues. V was shortened by 1 base and J by 2 bases, with 8 bases between the two germline ends. From germline, CDR1 is SGHVS and CDR2 FQNEAQ. The CDR3 region is CASSLVARNTGELFF. CDR3 nucleotide sequence: TGTGCCAGCAGCTTAGTGGCTAGAAACACCGGGGAGCTGTTTTTT. The complete variable domain, with remaining parts taken from reference TRBV7-8 and TRBJ2-2, reads GAGVSQSPRYKVAKRGQDVALRCDPISGHVSLFWYQQALGQGPEFLTYFQNEAQLDKSGLPSDRFFAERPEGSVSTLKIQRTQQEDSAVYLCASSLVARNTGELFFGEGSRLTVL.

The gene calls are TRBV7-2 and TRBJ2-1; either TRBD1 or TRBD2 may supply D (6 bases each). Per germline, CDR1 SGHTA and CDR2 FQGNSA. Trimming pared 7 bases from V and 6 bases from J, leaving 16 bases between. This CDR3 is built from 14 residues. The CDR3 nucleotides are TGTGCCAGCAACCCGTGGCCGGGGGCCAATGAGCAGTTCTTC. The encoded protein is CASNPWPGANEQFF.

About this clonotype: A single base separates this from a much larger clone, so it may be a read error. The chain uses TRBV7-6 and TRBJ2-1; 9 bases map to TRBD1. The CDR3 sequence is 13 residues long. From germline, CDR1 is SGHVS and CDR2 FNYEAQ. V lost 4 bases, J lost 8 bases, and 3 bases stayed unmatched. The CDR3 nucleotides are TGTGCCAGCAGCTCCCGACAGGGGGATGAGCAGTTCTTC. This sequence encodes CASSSRQGDEQFF.

There are many counts of this clonotype. V gene TRBV7-9 combines with J gene TRBJ1-6, with D perhaps matching TRBD1 (6 bases). Trimming removed 3 bases from V and 12 bases from J, with 21 bases in between. The CDR3 covers 16 residues. Germline CDR1 SEHNR, CDR2 FQNEAQ (reference sequence). CDR3 DNA sequence: TGTGCCAGCAGCTTCGACGACAGGTCTGGGGGCGAACCCCTCCACTTT. Translating it yields CASSFDDRSGGEPLHF.

This clonotype has more than one count but fewer than ten. The chain recombines TRBV19 with TRBJ2-1; 7 positions match TRBD1. This CDR3 spans 14 amino acids. Trimming removed 5 bases from V and 9 bases from J; junction bases left unmatched: 10. Germline assignment: CDR1 LNHDA and CDR2 SQIVND (reference sequence). The CDR3 spells CASSHRGAASEQFF. CDR3 in DNA: TGTGCCAGTAGTCACAGGGGCGCCGCCTCTGAGCAGTTCTTC.

At least ten counts were recorded for this clonotype. J is TRBJ1-6 and V is TRBV7-2; 8 bases are a match to TRBD1. CDR1 and CDR2 (germline): SGHTA, FQGNSA. The CDR3 contains 14 residues. The V segment lost 5 bases and the J segment 9 bases; nucleotides outside the gene matches: 6. The CDR3 DNA sequence: TGTGCCAGCAGCCGACAGGGGTCAAGTTCACCCCTCCACTTT. Translation gives CASSRQGSSSPLHF.

This clonotype has just one count. The rearrangement uses TRBV2 and TRBJ1-4, with D possibly being TRBD1 (5 bases). The V end was cut by 6 bases, the J end by 0 bases, with 8 bases between. CDR1 and CDR2 (germline): SNHLY, FYNNEI. CDR3 length: 14 residues. The DNA of the CDR3 is TGTGCCAGCAGACGACAGCCAACTAATGAAAAACTGTTTTTT. Its translation: CASRRQPTNEKLFF.